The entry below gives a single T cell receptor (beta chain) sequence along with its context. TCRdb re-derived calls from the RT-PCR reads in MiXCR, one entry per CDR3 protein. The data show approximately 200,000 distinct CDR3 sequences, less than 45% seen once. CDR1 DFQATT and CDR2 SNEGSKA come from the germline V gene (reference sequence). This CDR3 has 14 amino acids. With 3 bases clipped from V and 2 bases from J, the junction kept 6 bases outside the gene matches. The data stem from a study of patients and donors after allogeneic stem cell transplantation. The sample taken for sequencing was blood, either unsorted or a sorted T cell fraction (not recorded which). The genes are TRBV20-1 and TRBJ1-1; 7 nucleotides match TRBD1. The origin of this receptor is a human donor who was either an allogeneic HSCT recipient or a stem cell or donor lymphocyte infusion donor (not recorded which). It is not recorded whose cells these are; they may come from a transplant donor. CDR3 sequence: CSASSDRVNTEAFF. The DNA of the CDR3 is TGCAGTGCTAGTTCTGACAGGGTAAACACTGAAGCTTTCTTT.